These 6 T cell receptor beta chains came from one sample sequenced in a study of blood T cell repertoires in COVID-19. Clones were sequenced by immunoSEQ multiplex PCR, and TCRdb holds only the in-frame ones, with some missing. The data contain roughly 92,000 clones, around nine tenths of them singletons. Source material: peripheral blood. The receptors derive from a man aged 50 or older with acute or convalescent COVID-19.

The genes are TRBV24-1 and TRBJ1-5; D may be TRBD1 (6 bases). V was pared by 9 bases and J by 8 bases, with 19 bases between. CDR3 size: 14 residues. The germline CDR1 and CDR2 sequences are KGHDR and SFDVKD. The CDR3 nucleotides are TGTGCCACCGAACCGACAGGACCCGAGGAGCCCCAGCATTTT. This codes for CATEPTGPEEPQHF.

In this sample, this clone turned up once. The rearrangement links TRBV3-1 (or the pseudogene TRBV3-2) to TRBJ2-5, with D maybe TRBD2 (6 bases). CDR1 is LGHDT and CDR2 is YNNKEL in the germline V gene (reference sequence). The V end lost 4 bases, the J end lost 5 bases, and 11 bases lay between the germline ends. The CDR3 length is 13 residues. The CDR3 bases are TGTGCCAGCAGCCTGGCTGGGGGGGAGACCCAGTACTTC. Amino acids: CASSLAGGETQYF.

The chain employs TRBV7-8 and TRBJ1-1, with D tentatively TRBD1 (5 bases). Germline lookup yields CDR1 SGHVS and CDR2 FQNEAQ. V was cut by 7 bases and J by 9 bases, with 12 bases left in between. CDR3 size: 11 residues. The CDR3 DNA reads as TGTGCCAGCACCGAAGACAGTAAAGCTTTCTTT. This codes for CASTEDSKAFF.

The chain is built from TRBV2 and TRBJ2-2; 7 nucleotides align to TRBD1. Germline CDR1 is SNHLY and CDR2 is FYNNEI. The CDR3 totals 15 residues. With 6 bases clipped from V and 7 bases from J, the junction kept 11 bases outside the gene matches. As DNA, the CDR3 is TGTGCCAGCAGGACGAGGGCAGGGGGTAACGGGGAGCTGTTTTTT. This codes for CASRTRAGGNGELFF.

The CDR3 coding sequence is TGTGCCACCAGTGGAAGCTTAGGACAGGGGAGATCCGGGGAGCTGTTTTTT. Translated, it gives CATSGSLGQGRSGELFF. The chain couples TRBV24-1 to TRBJ2-2, with 9 bases identical to TRBD1. Germline V gene lookup returns CDR1 KGHDR and CDR2 SFDVKD. The CDR3 totals 17 residues. Unmatched junction bases numbered 12, after V lost 5 bases and J lost 6 bases.

CDR3 nucleotide sequence: TGTGCCAGTAGAGCGCCGGGACAGGGTTTCGACGAGCAGTACTTC. Its translation: CASRAPGQGFDEQYF. The J gene is TRBJ2-7, the V gene TRBV19; 9 positions match TRBD1. The CDR3 length is 15 residues. Germline V lookup: CDR1 LNHDA, CDR2 SQIVND (reference sequence). J gave up 5 bases and V 6 bases, and 11 bases lay outside the gene matches.